This T cell receptor (beta chain) was recovered during a study of blood T cell repertoires in COVID-19. Study members were between about 18 and 100 years old and lived in 20 to 25 US regions. Up to 2 weeks before entering the study, exposed participants had met a COVID-19 case. The assay was immunoSEQ multiplex PCR, and TCRdb's table has in-frame clones only and misses some. The sample shows some 240,000 clones, approximately 89% of them seen only once. Trimming cost V 7 bases and J 8 bases, with 17 bases left between them. Germline CDR1 SNHLY, CDR2 FYNNEI. This CDR3 contains 14 residues. The receptor's source is a middle-aged woman who had been exposed to COVID-19. Sample: PBMCs or T cells enriched from blood (not recorded which). V gene TRBV2 combines with J gene TRBJ1-4; D gene uncertain. This chain's CDR3 is CASKRNTRGEKLFF. The CDR3 DNA reads TGTGCCAGCAAGAGGAACACTCGAGGCGAAAAACTGTTTTTT.